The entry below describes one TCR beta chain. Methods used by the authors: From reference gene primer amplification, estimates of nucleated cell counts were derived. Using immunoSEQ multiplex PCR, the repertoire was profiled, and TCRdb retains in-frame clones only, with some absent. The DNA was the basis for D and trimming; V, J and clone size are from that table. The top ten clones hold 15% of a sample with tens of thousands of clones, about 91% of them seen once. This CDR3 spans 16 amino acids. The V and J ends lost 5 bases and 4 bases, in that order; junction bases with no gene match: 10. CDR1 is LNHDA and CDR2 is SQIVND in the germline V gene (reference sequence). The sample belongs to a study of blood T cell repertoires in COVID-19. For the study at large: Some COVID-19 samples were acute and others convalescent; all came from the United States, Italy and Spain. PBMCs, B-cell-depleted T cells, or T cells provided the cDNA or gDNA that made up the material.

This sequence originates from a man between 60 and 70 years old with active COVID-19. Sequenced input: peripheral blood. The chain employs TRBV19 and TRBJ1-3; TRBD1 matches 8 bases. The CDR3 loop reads CASSVGTGQEGNTIYF. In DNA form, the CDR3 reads TGTGCCAGTAGTGTTGGGACAGGCCAAGAAGGAAACACCATATATTTT.